These 12 T cell receptor beta chains came from one sample sequenced in a study of blood T cell repertoires in COVID-19 (dated by TCRdb to the early 2020s). To prepare the library, the immunoSEQ multiplex PCR assay was applied. The immuneACCESS repertoire file appears here via TCRdb, limited to in-frame rearrangements. These files lack a portion of the clones; in checked studies, under half of the deficit traces to unresolved V genes, and the cause of the others is not known. In this sample the table shows around 200,000 clones, around nine tenths of which occur a single time. Jointly, the top ten make up around 0.88% of the sample. The sample taken for sequencing was peripheral blood. The receptor source for this set is a woman between 18 and 29 years old who had recovered from COVID-19.

This chain links TRBV7-6 with TRBJ2-5; perhaps TRBD2 as D (6 bases). Germline V CDR1 and CDR2: SGHVS, FNYEAQ. The CDR3 totals 15 residues. V lost 5 bases to trimming and J lost 4 bases, with 17 bases between them. Here the CDR3 DNA reads TGTGCCAGCAGCCGCCCCACGGGAGTAGGAGAGACCCAGTACTTC. This encodes CASSRPTGVGETQYF.

The chain recombines TRBV5-5 with TRBJ2-3; D not certain. Germline V lookup: CDR1 SGHKS, CDR2 YYEKEE (reference sequence). The CDR3 spans 11 residues. Trimming pared 2 bases from V and 5 bases from J, leaving 3 bases between. This chain's CDR3 is CASSFRDTQYF. The CDR3 nucleotides are TGTGCCAGCAGCTTCAGAGATACGCAGTATTTT.

The V gene is TRBV18, the J gene TRBJ2-2; possible D gene TRBD1, 6 bases. The CDR3 length is 15 residues. Trimming stripped 2 bases from V and 5 bases from J, with 12 bases between. The germline V gene has CDR1 KGHSH and CDR2 LQKENI. DNA for the CDR3: TGTGCCAGCTCACCATCGACAGGTGGGACCGGGGAGCTGTTTTTT. Protein sequence: CASSPSTGGTGELFF.

The V call is TRBV12-3 or TRBV12-4, the J call TRBJ2-7, with TRBD2 identical over 11 bases. V lost 4 bases and J lost 7; bases outside the gene matches: 0. The CDR3 is 12 residues long. This chain's CDR3 is CASSSSGREQYV. The CDR3 DNA sequence: TGTGCCAGCAGTTCTAGCGGGAGGGAGCAGTACGTC.

This clone was detected a few times. CDR3 coding DNA: TGTGCCAGCAGTGAATTAGGACAGGGAACTAATGAAAAACTGTTTTTT. This sequence encodes CASSELGQGTNEKLFF. The chain combines TRBV25-1 with TRBJ1-4; 8 positions agree with TRBD1. CDR1 is MGHDK, CDR2 SYGVNS, per germline. Trimming removed 1 base from V and 1 base from J; junction bases left unmatched: 2. The CDR3 is made up of 16 amino acids.

This sequence joins TRBV19 and TRBJ1-5; no reliable D call. Germline V gives CDR1 LNHDA, CDR2 SQIVND (reference sequence). V was shortened by 5 bases and J by 0 bases, with 11 bases between the two germline ends. The CDR3 contains 15 residues. In nucleotides, the CDR3 is TGTGCCAGTAGTGCGTCAGACTATAGCAATCAGCCCCAGCATTTT. It specifies CASSASDYSNQPQHF. The whole variable domain, filled in from reference TRBV19 and TRBJ1-5, reads DGGITQSPKYLFRKEGQNVTLSCEQNLNHDAMYWYRQDPGQGLRLIYYSQIVNDFQKGDIAEGYSVSREKKESFPLTVTSAQKNPTAFYLCASSASDYSNQPQHFGDGTRLSIL.

The chain has TRBV28 and TRBJ2-1; D is perhaps TRBD2 (5 bases). CDR1 and CDR2 (germline): MDHEN, SYDVKM. The CDR3 contains 13 residues. V lost 4 bases to trimming and J lost 3 bases, with 7 bases between them. The CDR3 loop is CASSSGNYNEQFF. The CDR3 region has the DNA TGTGCCAGCAGTTCCGGGAACTACAATGAGCAGTTCTTC. Supplemented by reference TRBV28 and TRBJ2-1, the full variable domain reads DVKVTQSSRYLVKRTGEKVFLECVQDMDHENMFWYRQDPGLGLRLIYFSYDVKMKEKGDIPEGYSVSREKKERFSLILESASTNQTSMYLCASSSGNYNEQFFGPGTRLTVL.

This rearrangement joins TRBV4-3 to TRBJ2-1, with 7 nucleotides matching TRBD2. Germline V gene sequence: CDR1 LGHNA, CDR2 YSLEER. This CDR3 is built from 19 residues. Germline trimming cut 6 bases from V and 0 bases from J; bases unmatched to any gene: 17. The CDR3 sequence is CASSPRLASGMSSYNEQFF. CDR3 nucleotides: TGCGCCAGCAGTCCAAGGTTGGCTAGCGGCATGAGCTCCTACAATGAGCAGTTCTTC.

The chain joins TRBV19 to TRBJ2-1; tentatively, D is TRBD1 (6 bases). The CDR3 spans 13 residues. CDR1 is LNHDA, CDR2 SQIVND, per germline (reference sequence). V lost 4 bases, J lost 9 bases, and 13 bases lay in between. The CDR3 sequence: CASSSGQYTEQFF. The DNA of the CDR3 is TGTGCCAGTAGTAGTGGACAGTATACTGAGCAGTTCTTC.

The chain links TRBV18 to TRBJ2-1; 8 bases agree with TRBD1. With 3 bases clipped from V and 9 bases from J, the junction kept 10 bases outside the gene matches. The CDR3 loop spans 15 amino acids. CDR1 and CDR2 from the germline V gene are KGHSH and LQKENI. The CDR3, as DNA: TGTGCCAGCTCACCTAGGACAGGGAGTTTTGGTGAGCAGTTCTTC. Residues: CASSPRTGSFGEQFF.

This sequence joins TRBV19 and TRBJ2-5; TRBD2 aligns across 11 bases. This CDR3 is built from 15 residues. CDR1 is LNHDA, CDR2 SQIVND, per germline (reference sequence). Trimming took 5 bases from V and 4 from J; bases not matched to a gene: 6. In DNA, the CDR3 is TGTGCCAGTAGTGATAGCGGGGGGGCTGGAGAGACCCAGTACTTC. This gives the protein CASSDSGGAGETQYF.

This clone was seen a handful of times. This sequence joins TRBV19 and TRBJ2-1; 9 bases fit TRBD2. Germline V CDR1 and CDR2: LNHDA, SQIVND (reference sequence). With V trimmed by 2 bases and J by 7 bases, 9 bases remained unmatched. CDR3 length: 16 amino acids. The chain's CDR3 is CASSIPWGSGRNEQFF. In DNA, the CDR3 is TGTGCCAGTAGTATACCTTGGGGTAGCGGGAGAAATGAGCAGTTCTTC.